This T cell receptor beta chain was identified during a study of OX40 agonist ivuxolimab in advanced cancers. Background for the entire study: Ivuxolimab was an agonistic, fully human IgG2 monoclonal antibody directed against OX40 (CD134), a costimulatory receptor. Intravenous ivuxolimab was administered to patients every 2 weeks at six dose levels: 0.01, 0.1, 0.3, 1.5, 3 and 10 mg/kg. Of the approximately 54 patients in dose escalation, about 20 had hepatocellular carcinoma, some 15 had melanoma, 9 had renal cell carcinoma and 9 had head and neck cancer. In the dose-escalation cohort, 75% to 90% of patients were male, and the mean age was 60 years with a range of roughly 23 to 79. Prior anti-PD-1, anti-PD-L1 or anti-CTLA-4 therapy was permitted, and checkpoint inhibitors had been received by 30% to 40% of dose-escalation patients. Partial responses were achieved by three dose-escalation patients, of whom one had hepatocellular carcinoma and two had cutaneous melanoma. Peripheral TCRbeta sequencing aimed to test whether ivuxolimab altered TCR sequence diversity and caused clonal T-cell expansion. The paper reports the monotherapy dose-escalation portion (N of about 47 patients) of the phase I ivuxolimab trial.

To sequence the TCRbeta CDR3 region, genomic DNA was isolated from the sorted cells. The immunoSEQ Assay was used for sequencing of TCRbeta CDR3 regions. This immuneACCESS table, as held by TCRdb, lists in-frame sequences with V and J called but not all clones. Of the missing ones, under half trace to an unresolved V gene in checked studies; the others have no known cause. For this sample the table gives some 50,000 clones, of which about 87% were detected only once. In total, the top ten clones hold about 5% of the sample. Points the paper makes about the study in general: The antigen specificity of the clonally expanded peripheral T cells was not determined. On average, CD8+ T cells showed more expanded clones than CD4+ T cells after ivuxolimab. Low levels of normalized T-cell clonal expansion were also seen in some patients who did not respond. In the 0.1-3.0 mg/kg groups, partial responders had among the lowest normalized peripheral clonal expansion, particularly in CD8+ T cells. At doses of 0.1 to 3.0 mg/kg, clonal expansion of both CD4+ and CD8+ blood T cells was observed from baseline to week 6.

Spanning cysteine to phenylalanine, the CDR3 consists of 13 amino acids. The only DNA kept is the CDR3, 39 bases in frame from the first base. V has 6 bases trimmed and J has 5 bases trimmed; junction bases matching no gene number 6. The germline V gene sets CDR1 to SNHLY and CDR2 to FYNNEI. About this clone itself: Its binding antigen is unknown. No per-base quality is available; no much larger clone lies one base away.

Patients with autoimmune disease history or receiving systemic immunosuppression were excluded from the trial. Peripheral blood for TCR sequencing was collected from all dose cohorts at baseline, on cycle 4 day 1, and on cycle 7 day 1. The samples were drawn from a first-in-human, open-label, multicenter phase I dose-escalation trial of ivuxolimab. Adults with locally advanced or metastatic melanoma, renal cell, hepatocellular, or head and neck squamous cell carcinoma were enrolled in the trial. Before TCR sequencing, CD4+ T cells and CD8+ T cells from peripheral blood were sorted into separate populations.

The receptor was isolated from an adult with an advanced solid tumor such as melanoma, head and neck, liver or kidney cancer. The sequences come from CD4+ or CD8+ T cells sorted from blood, collected in a trial of the OX40 agonist ivuxolimab. The chain is assembled from TRBV2 and TRBJ2-7, and TRBD1 matches 8 of the central bases. The CDR3 reads CASSGQGLNEQYF. The nucleotides are TGTGCCAGCAGCGGACAGGGTCTGAACGAGCAGTACTTC.